A single sample gave rise to the 15 T cell receptor beta chains below, sequenced in a study of human T cells and chemical hapten exposure. TCRdb itself ran the 5' RACE reads through MiXCR, one entry per CDR3 protein. Of roughly 120,000 distinct CDR3 sequences listed, around 20% are singletons. Someone pulled total RNA out of unfractionated whole blood. Receptors were obtained from a human donor in good health.

There are many counts of this clonotype. This sequence joins TRBV20-1 and TRBJ1-1; tentatively, D is TRBD1 (5 bases). V was pared by 0 bases and J by 7 bases, with 21 bases between. This CDR3 is built from 16 residues. Germline assignment: CDR1 DFQATT and CDR2 SNEGSKA (reference sequence). In DNA, the CDR3 is TGCAGTGCTAGAGAGGGGGGGGGGTCTCTGAAATTTGAAGCTTTCTTT. Translating it yields CSAREGGGSLKFEAFF.

The chain recombines TRBV15 with TRBJ2-3, with D unresolved. CDR3 length equals 16 residues. V shed 0 bases and J shed 0 bases, with 10 bases lying between them. The V gene's germline CDR1 is LNHNV and CDR2 YYDKDF (reference sequence). The CDR3 is CATSREAPTSTDTQYF. The CDR3 DNA is TGTGCCACCAGCAGAGAGGCTCCGACTAGCACAGATACGCAGTATTTT.

This chain joins TRBV20-1 and TRBJ2-7; 9 bases align to TRBD2. The CDR3 loop spans 18 amino acids. Germline CDR1 and CDR2: DFQATT and SNEGSKA (reference sequence). V gave up 0 bases and J gave up 4 bases; unmatched junction bases: 16. The CDR3 nucleotides are TGCAGTGCTAGAGATCGGATGGGTCGCGGGAGGGCCGGGTACGAGCAGTACTTC. The encoded protein is CSARDRMGRGRAGYEQYF.

This clonotype was picked up a small number of times. The rearrangement uses TRBV28 and TRBJ1-2; a possible D gene is TRBD1 (6 bases). The germline V and J ends were trimmed by 7 bases and 4 bases, with 19 bases remaining between them. The CDR3 totals 15 residues. The V gene's germline CDR1 is MDHEN and CDR2 SYDVKM. CDR3 amino acids: CASNGDWGGTYGYTF. In DNA, the CDR3 is TGTGCCAGCAATGGGGACTGGGGGGGCACCTATGGCTACACCTTC.

This clonotype has just a few counts. The chain uses TRBV19 and TRBJ1-5, with 9 nucleotides matching TRBD1. The CDR3 is made up of 19 amino acids. The ends lost 6 bases at V and 4 bases at J; junction bases unmatched: 19. Germline values: CDR1 LNHDA, CDR2 SQIVND (reference sequence). CDR3 loop: CASSANTGTGILGNQPQHF. DNA for the CDR3: TGTGCCAGTAGCGCCAACACCGGGACAGGGATTTTAGGAAATCAGCCCCAGCATTTT.

The chain employs TRBV7-8 and TRBJ1-4; no definite D call. The V gene's germline CDR1 is SGHVS and CDR2 FQNEAQ. Trimming took off 5 bases at V and 7 bases at J, with 20 bases between the two ends. CDR3 length equals 16 residues. The CDR3 bases are TGTGCCAGCAGCACCTATACTTTGGGAAGAGGTGAAAAACTGTTTTTT. As protein: CASSTYTLGRGEKLFF.

This clonotype was counted a few times. The genes are TRBV6-1 and TRBJ2-3; D is unclear. The V end lost 0 bases, the J end lost 0 bases, and 7 bases lay between the germline ends. Germline CDR1 is MNHNS and CDR2 is SASEGT. This CDR3 is 15 amino acids long. The CDR3 protein is CASSEAGISTDTQYF. In DNA, the CDR3 is TGTGCCAGCAGTGAAGCAGGGATTAGCACAGATACGCAGTATTTT.

The chain carries TRBV6-5 and TRBJ2-1; 7 positions agree with TRBD2. Germline CDR1 is MNHEY and CDR2 is SVGAGI. CDR3 length: 17 residues. J gave up 5 bases and V 5 bases, and 15 bases lay outside the gene matches. Written as DNA, the CDR3 is TGTGCCAGCAGTCCGATACCCGGCGCGGGGGTCCACAATGAGCAGTTCTTC. Its protein product is CASSPIPGAGVHNEQFF.

V usage is TRBV7-2 and J usage is TRBJ1-2; a weak D match, TRBD1 (5 bases). Trimming removed 2 bases at V and 7 bases at J, with 14 bases between. The CDR3 runs to 14 residues. Germline V gene sequence: CDR1 SGHTA, CDR2 FQGNSA. This CDR3 is CASSLSQGARGYTF. In DNA form, the CDR3 reads TGTGCCAGCAGCTTAAGTCAAGGGGCGCGTGGCTACACCTTC.

This clonotype was seen a few times. The chain links TRBV6-5 to TRBJ2-6, with 14 bases lining up with TRBD2. The V gene's germline CDR1 is MNHEY and CDR2 SVGAGI. The junction had 6 bases not matched to a gene; V was cut back by 6 bases and J by 2 bases. This CDR3 is 18 amino acids long. The DNA for the CDR3 is TGTGCCAGCAGACCTATGACTAGCGGGAGGGCTGGGGCCAACGTCCTGACTTTC. Its translation: CASRPMTSGRAGANVLTF.

This chain connects TRBV18 to TRBJ1-1; tentative D call: TRBD1 (5 bases). CDR1 is KGHSH and CDR2 is LQKENI in the germline V gene. The CDR3 contains 15 residues. The ends were cut back, 5 bases at V and 1 base at J, with 14 bases in the middle. CDR3 protein: CASSAEGLSNTEAFF. In DNA, the CDR3 is TGTGCCAGCTCAGCCGAGGGGCTGTCGAACACTGAAGCTTTCTTT. The variable domain in full, completed from reference TRBV18 and TRBJ1-1, reads NAGVMQNPRHLVRRRGQEARLRCSPMKGHSHVYWYRQLPEEGLKFMVYLQKENIIDESGMPKERFSAEFPKEGPSILRIQQVVRGDSAAYFCASSAEGLSNTEAFFGQGTRLTVV.

This clonotype was observed a handful of times. The chain is built from TRBV20-1 and TRBJ2-4, with a weak D call TRBD2 (6 bases). Germline V gene lookup returns CDR1 DFQATT and CDR2 SNEGSKA (reference sequence). The CDR3 totals 15 residues. The V and J ends lost 0 bases and 0 bases respectively, with 9 bases between them. The CDR3 DNA is TGCAGTGCTAGAGATCGGGGGAGAGCCAAAAACATTCAGTACTTC. This sequence encodes CSARDRGRAKNIQYF.

This clonotype was found a few times. The chain is built from TRBV7-3 and TRBJ2-3; 14 bases agree with TRBD2. Germline CDR1 and CDR2: SGHTA and FQGTGA. This CDR3 spans 18 amino acids. J lost 7 bases, V lost 5 bases, and 14 bases had no gene match. CDR3: CASSPQTLTSGRDYTQYF. CDR3 DNA sequence: TGTGCCAGCAGCCCCCAGACCCTGACTAGCGGGAGGGATTATACGCAGTATTTT.

V is TRBV5-5 and J is TRBJ2-3; TRBD1 agrees at 8 bases. The CDR3 contains 15 residues. Per germline, CDR1 SGHKS and CDR2 YYEKEE (reference sequence). Trimming took 5 bases from V and 4 from J; bases not matched to a gene: 9. CDR3 residues: CASRERAGGPDTQYF. The CDR3 DNA follows: TGTGCCAGCAGGGAGAGGGCAGGGGGCCCAGATACGCAGTATTTT.

This clonotype has just a few counts. The V call is TRBV28, the J call TRBJ2-7; 8 positions match TRBD1. This CDR3 region has 13 residues. Germline V CDR1 and CDR2: MDHEN, SYDVKM. V gave up 3 bases and J gave up 3 bases; unmatched junction bases: 1. CDR3 nucleotide sequence: TGTGCCAGCAGTTTCGGACAGGGCTACGAGCAGTACTTC. The encoded protein is CASSFGQGYEQYF. Supplemented by reference TRBV28 and TRBJ2-7, the full variable domain reads DVKVTQSSRYLVKRTGEKVFLECVQDMDHENMFWYRQDPGLGLRLIYFSYDVKMKEKGDIPEGYSVSREKKERFSLILESASTNQTSMYLCASSFGQGYEQYFGPGTRLTVT.